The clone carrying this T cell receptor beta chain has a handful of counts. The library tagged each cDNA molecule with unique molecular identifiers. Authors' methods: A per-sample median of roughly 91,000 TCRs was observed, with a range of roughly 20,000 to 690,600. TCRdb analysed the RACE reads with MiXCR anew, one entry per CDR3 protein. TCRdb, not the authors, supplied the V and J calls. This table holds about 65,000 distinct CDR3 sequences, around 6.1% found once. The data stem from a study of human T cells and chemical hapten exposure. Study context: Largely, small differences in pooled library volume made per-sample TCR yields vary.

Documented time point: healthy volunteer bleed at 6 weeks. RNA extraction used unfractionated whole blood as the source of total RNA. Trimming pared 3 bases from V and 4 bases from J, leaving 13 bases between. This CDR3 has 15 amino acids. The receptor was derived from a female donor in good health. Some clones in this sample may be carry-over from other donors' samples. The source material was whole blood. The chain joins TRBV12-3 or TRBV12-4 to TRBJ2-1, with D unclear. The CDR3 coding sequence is TGTGCCAGCAGTTTTGGAATAGCTGAGTACAATGAGCAGTTCTTC. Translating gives CASSFGIAEYNEQFF.